This T cell receptor beta chain was sequenced in a study of a mutant IDH1 vaccine in newly diagnosed glioma. This clone was recorded only once. The antigen is undetermined. TCRdb's table, derived via immunoSEQ multiplex PCR, lists solely in-frame clones and lacks some. Of roughly 31,000 clones listed, roughly four fifths are singletons. The ends were cut back, 4 bases at V and 4 bases at J, with 8 bases in the middle. The V gene's germline CDR1 is LNHDA and CDR2 SQIVND (reference sequence). The CDR3 is made up of 13 amino acids. Time point defined: week 47, end of study. In the vaccine, a single dose held 300 ug of the mutant IDH1 20-mer peptide, along with topical imiquimod.

The sequence came from a man aged 30 to 45 with glioma. V is TRBV19 and J is TRBJ1-3; unclear D gene. The sequenced sample was PBMCs, obtained from a glioma patient whose treatment included an IDH1 peptide vaccine. As DNA, the CDR3 is TGTGCCAGTAGTACACCCTGGGGAAACACCATATATTTT. It yields the protein CASSTPWGNTIYF.